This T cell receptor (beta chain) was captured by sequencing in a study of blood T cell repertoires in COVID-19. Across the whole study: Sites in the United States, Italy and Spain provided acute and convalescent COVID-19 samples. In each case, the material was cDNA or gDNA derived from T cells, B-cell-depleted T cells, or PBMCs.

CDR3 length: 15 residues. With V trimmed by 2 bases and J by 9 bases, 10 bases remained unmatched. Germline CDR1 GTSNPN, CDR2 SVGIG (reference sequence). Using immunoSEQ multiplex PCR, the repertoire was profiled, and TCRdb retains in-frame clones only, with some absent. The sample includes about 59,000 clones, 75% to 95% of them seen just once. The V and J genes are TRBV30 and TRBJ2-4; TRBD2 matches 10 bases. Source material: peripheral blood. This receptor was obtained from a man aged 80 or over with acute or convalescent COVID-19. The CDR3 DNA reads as TGTGCCTGGAGTACCCTGCTAGCGGGGGACGTCATTCAGTACTTC. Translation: CAWSTLLAGDVIQYF.